The 5 T cell receptor beta chains in this list originate from one sample, sequenced in a study of blood T cell repertoires in COVID-19. Produced via immunoSEQ multiplex PCR; TCRdb's table is partial and in-frame only. The table includes over 130,000 clones, 85% to 90% detected once. The sample taken for sequencing was peripheral blood. The receptors originated from a human donor in a cohort sampled during active COVID-19.

The chain carries TRBV30 and TRBJ2-3; no definite D call. There are 12 residues in the CDR3. Germline values: CDR1 GTSNPN, CDR2 SVGIG (reference sequence). V lost 2 bases and J 1 base, leaving 4 bases between the germline ends. The CDR3 DNA sequence: TGTGCCTGGAGTAGAGGCACAGATACGCAGTATTTT. It codes for CAWSRGTDTQYF.

The genes are TRBV29-1 and TRBJ1-1; D remains unclear. Germline assignment: CDR1 SQVTM and CDR2 ANQGSEA. V lost 1 base, J lost 7 bases, and 19 bases lay in between. There are 15 residues in the CDR3. Here the CDR3 reads CSVEGAATAVGEAFF. Here the CDR3 DNA reads TGCAGCGTTGAAGGCGCCGCAACCGCGGTGGGTGAAGCTTTCTTT. The entire variable domain, with the rest obtained from reference TRBV29-1 and TRBJ1-1, is as follows: SAVISQKPSRDICQRGTSLTIQCQVDSQVTMMFWYRQQPGQSLTLIATANQGSEATYESGFVIDKFPISRPNLTFSTLTVSNMSPEDSSIYLCSVEGAATAVGEAFFGQGTRLTVV.

This chain uses TRBV19 with TRBJ2-7; D call uncertain. V lost 3 bases to trimming and J lost 2 bases, with 11 bases between them. The CDR3 loop spans 14 amino acids. Germline V gene lookup returns CDR1 LNHDA and CDR2 SQIVND (reference sequence). CDR3 coding DNA: TGTGCCAGTAGTATGGCGCAGGCACCCTACGAGCAGTACTTC. Translating it yields CASSMAQAPYEQYF.

This clone was detected only once. The genes are TRBV5-8 and TRBJ2-3; D is unresolved. Per the germline V gene, CDR1 is SGHTS and CDR2 is YDEGEE. The length of the CDR3 is 13 residues. Trimming cost V 6 bases and J 3 bases, with 11 bases left between them. The CDR3 DNA is TGTGCCAGCACCTTCCCAGCGACAGATACGCAGTATTTT. This sequence encodes CASTFPATDTQYF.

The J gene is TRBJ2-5, the V gene TRBV5-5; TRBD1 matches 8 bases. Germline CDR1 SGHKS, CDR2 YYEKEE (reference sequence). This CDR3 is built from 14 residues. J was trimmed by 2 bases and V by 4 bases; bases with no gene match: 4. The DNA for the CDR3 is TGTGCCAGCAGCGCACAGGGGGGTCAAGAGACCCAGTACTTC. Protein product: CASSAQGGQETQYF.